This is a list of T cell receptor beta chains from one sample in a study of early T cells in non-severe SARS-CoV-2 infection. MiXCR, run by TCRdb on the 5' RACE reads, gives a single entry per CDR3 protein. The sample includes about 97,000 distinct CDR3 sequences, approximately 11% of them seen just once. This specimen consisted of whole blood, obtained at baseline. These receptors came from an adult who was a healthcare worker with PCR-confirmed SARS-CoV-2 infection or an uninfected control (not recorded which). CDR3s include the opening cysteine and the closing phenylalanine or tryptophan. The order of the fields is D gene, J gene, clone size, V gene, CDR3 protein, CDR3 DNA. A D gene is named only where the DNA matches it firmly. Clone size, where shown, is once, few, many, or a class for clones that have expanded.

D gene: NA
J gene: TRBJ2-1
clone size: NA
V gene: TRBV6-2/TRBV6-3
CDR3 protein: CASSYSISGWQFF
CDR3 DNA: TGTGCCAGCAGTTACTCGATTAGCGGTTGGCAGTTCTTC

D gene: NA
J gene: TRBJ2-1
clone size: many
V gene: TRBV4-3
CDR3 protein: CASSQGGGEQFF
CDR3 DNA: TGCGCCAGCAGCCAAGGAGGGGGTGAGCAGTTCTTC

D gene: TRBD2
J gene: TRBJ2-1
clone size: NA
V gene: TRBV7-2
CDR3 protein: CASSSGLAGGNEQFF
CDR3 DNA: TGTGCCAGCAGCTCGGGACTAGCGGGAGGCAATGAGCAGTTCTTC

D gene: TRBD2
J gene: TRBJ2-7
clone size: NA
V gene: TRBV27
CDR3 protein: CASSLTSGSSYEQYF
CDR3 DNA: TGTGCCAGCAGTCTGACTAGCGGTAGCTCCTACGAGCAGTACTTC

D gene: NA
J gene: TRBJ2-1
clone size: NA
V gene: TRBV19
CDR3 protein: CASSYNYNEQFF
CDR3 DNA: TGTGCCAGTAGCTACAACTACAATGAGCAGTTCTTC

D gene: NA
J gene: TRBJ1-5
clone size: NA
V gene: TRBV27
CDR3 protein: CASSLSFSLGNQPQHF
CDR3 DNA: TGTGCCAGCAGTTTAAGTTTCTCCTTAGGCAATCAGCCCCAGCATTTT

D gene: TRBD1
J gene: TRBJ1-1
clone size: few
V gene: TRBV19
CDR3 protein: CASRFRDRETEAFF
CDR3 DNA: TGTGCCAGTAGATTCCGGGACAGGGAAACTGAAGCTTTCTTT

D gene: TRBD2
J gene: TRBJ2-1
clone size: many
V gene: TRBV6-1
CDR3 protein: CASRPGLATFYNEQFF
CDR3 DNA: TGTGCCAGCAGGCCGGGACTAGCGACCTTTTACAATGAGCAGTTCTTC

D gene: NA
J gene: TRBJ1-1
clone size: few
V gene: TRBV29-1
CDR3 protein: CSVRTPRYTEAFF
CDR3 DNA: TGCAGCGTGAGGACCCCGAGGTATACTGAAGCTTTCTTT

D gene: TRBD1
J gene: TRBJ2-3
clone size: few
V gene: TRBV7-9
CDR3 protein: CASAAAGGWTDTQYF
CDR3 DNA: TGTGCCAGCGCCGCCGCAGGGGGCTGGACAGATACGCAGTATTTT

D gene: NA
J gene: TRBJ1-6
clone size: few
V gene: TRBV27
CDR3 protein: CASRGFVANNSPLHF
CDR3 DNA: TGTGCCAGTAGAGGCTTCGTAGCCAATAATTCACCCCTCCACTTT

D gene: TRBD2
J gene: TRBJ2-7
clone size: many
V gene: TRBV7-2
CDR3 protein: CASSSGAGVREQYF
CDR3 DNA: TGTGCCAGCAGCTCCGGGGCGGGAGTGAGAGAGCAGTACTTC

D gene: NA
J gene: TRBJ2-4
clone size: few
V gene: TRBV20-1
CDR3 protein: CRADTQRNIQYF
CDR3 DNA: TGCAGAGCAGACACCCAGCGAAACATTCAGTACTTC

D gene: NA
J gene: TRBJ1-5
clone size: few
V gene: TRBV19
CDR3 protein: CASEPGTTSNQPQHF
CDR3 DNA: TGTGCCAGTGAGCCCGGGACAACTAGCAATCAGCCCCAGCATTTT

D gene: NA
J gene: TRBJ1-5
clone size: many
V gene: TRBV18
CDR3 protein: CASSPGGNQPQHF
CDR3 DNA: TGTGCCAGCTCACCAGGAGGCAATCAGCCCCAGCATTTT

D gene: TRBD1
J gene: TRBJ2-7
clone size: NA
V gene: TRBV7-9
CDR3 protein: CASGITGDSTYEQYF
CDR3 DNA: TGTGCCAGCGGGATTACTGGGGACAGTACCTACGAGCAGTACTTC

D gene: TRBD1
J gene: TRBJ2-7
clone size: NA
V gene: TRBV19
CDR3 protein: CASSKPSDRGSYEQYF
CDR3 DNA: TGTGCCAGTAGTAAACCCTCCGACAGGGGATCGTACGAGCAGTACTTC

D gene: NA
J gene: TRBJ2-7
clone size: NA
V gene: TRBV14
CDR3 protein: CASSRIGLVEYEQYF
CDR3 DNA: TGTGCCAGCAGCCGAATTGGACTCGTGGAGTACGAGCAGTACTTC

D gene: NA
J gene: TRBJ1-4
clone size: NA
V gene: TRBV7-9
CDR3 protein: CASSTTVATNEKLFF
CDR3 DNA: TGTGCCAGCAGCACCACAGTGGCAACTAATGAAAAACTGTTTTTT

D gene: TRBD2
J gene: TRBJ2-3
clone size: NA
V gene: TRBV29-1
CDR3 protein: CSVTPGLGKTDTQYF
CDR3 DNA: TGCAGCGTAACCCCGGGACTAGGAAAAACAGATACGCAGTATTTT

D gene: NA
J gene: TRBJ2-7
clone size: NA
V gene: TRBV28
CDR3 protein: CASSLDSRQFEQYF
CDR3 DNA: TGTGCCAGCAGTTTAGATTCTAGGCAATTCGAGCAGTACTTC

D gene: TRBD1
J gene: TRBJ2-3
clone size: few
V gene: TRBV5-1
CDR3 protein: CASRGGGTSTDTQYF
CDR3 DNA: TGCGCCAGCAGAGGGGGCGGTACTAGCACAGATACGCAGTATTTT

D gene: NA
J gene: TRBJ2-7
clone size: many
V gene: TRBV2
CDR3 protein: CASLLSGGSYEQYF
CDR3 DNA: TGTGCCAGCCTCCTATCCGGGGGTTCCTACGAGCAGTACTTC

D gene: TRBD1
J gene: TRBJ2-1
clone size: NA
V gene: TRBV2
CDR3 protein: CASSYTGGVWNEQFF
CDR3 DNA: TGTGCCAGCAGCTATACAGGGGGCGTATGGAATGAGCAGTTCTTC

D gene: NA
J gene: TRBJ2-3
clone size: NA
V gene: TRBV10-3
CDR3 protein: CAISESGSTDTQYF
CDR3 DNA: TGTGCCATCAGTGAGTCTGGCAGCACAGATACGCAGTATTTT

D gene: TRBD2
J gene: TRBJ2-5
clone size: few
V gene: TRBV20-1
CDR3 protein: CSARGDLASGGAEETQYF
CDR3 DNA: TGCAGTGCTAGAGGCGATTTGGCTAGCGGGGGGGCGGAAGAGACCCAGTACTTC

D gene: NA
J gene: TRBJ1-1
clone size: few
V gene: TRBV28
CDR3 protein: CASSPPQRRATEAFF
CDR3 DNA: TGTGCCAGCAGTCCTCCACAGAGACGAGCCACTGAAGCTTTCTTT

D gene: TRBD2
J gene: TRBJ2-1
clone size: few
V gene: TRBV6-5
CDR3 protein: CASSYLLAGGQNEQFF
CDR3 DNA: TGTGCCAGCAGTTACTTGCTAGCGGGGGGGCAGAATGAGCAGTTCTTC

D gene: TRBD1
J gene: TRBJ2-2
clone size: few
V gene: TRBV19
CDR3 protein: CASTGTGLGELFF
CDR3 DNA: TGTGCCAGTACCGGGACAGGGCTCGGGGAGCTGTTTTTT

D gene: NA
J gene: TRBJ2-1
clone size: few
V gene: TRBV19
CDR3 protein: CASTDGYNEQFF
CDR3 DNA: TGTGCCAGTACAGACGGCTACAATGAGCAGTTCTTC

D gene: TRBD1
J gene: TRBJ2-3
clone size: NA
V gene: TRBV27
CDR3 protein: CASSFRQGSMSTDTQYF
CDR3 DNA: TGTGCCAGCAGTTTCCGACAGGGTAGTATGAGCACAGATACGCAGTATTTT

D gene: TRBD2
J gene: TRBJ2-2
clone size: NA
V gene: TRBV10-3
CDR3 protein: CAISPKVSREGPGELFF
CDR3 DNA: TGTGCCATCAGTCCCAAGGTGTCGCGGGAGGGCCCCGGGGAGCTGTTTTTT

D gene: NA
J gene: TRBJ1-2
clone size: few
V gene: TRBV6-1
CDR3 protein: CASTPRVMVGINYGYTF
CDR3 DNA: TGTGCCAGCACCCCCCGGGTGATGGTGGGGATAAACTATGGCTACACCTTC

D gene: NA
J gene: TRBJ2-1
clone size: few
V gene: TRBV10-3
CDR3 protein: CAITVAPYNEQFF
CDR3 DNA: TGTGCCATCACGGTAGCTCCATACAATGAGCAGTTCTTC